This record looks at one TCR beta chain sequence and its context. Antigen unknown. Compared with germline, one end of the junction differs, possibly owing to a read error. This sample is drawn from a study of tumor and adjacent non-tumor tissue in lung cancer. Study in general: Aged 31 to 76 years, patients included more than nine men and 4 to 6 women with stage I to III disease.

Per germline, CDR1 MNHEY and CDR2 SVGAGI. This CDR3 is built from 16 residues. This sample's RNA came from whole unsorted tissue. Overall study findings and caveats: Patients with more diverse tumor TCRs had worse survival.

The library came from three nested PCR rounds adapted from ARM-PCR protocols. TCRdb used MiXCR to reprocess the multiplex PCR reads, holding one entry per CDR3 protein. This table holds 100,000 to 150,000 distinct CDR3 sequences, 66% found once. The chain has TRBV6-5 and TRBJ1-6, with D possibly matching TRBD1 (6 bases). The clonotype originates from a man aged 30 to 39 with non-small cell lung cancer. Material: lung tumor tissue. The CDR3 nucleotides read TGTGCCAGCAGTTACCTTGGGCAGGGGATTTATTCACCCCTCCTCTTT. Translation gives CASSYLGQGIYSPLLF.